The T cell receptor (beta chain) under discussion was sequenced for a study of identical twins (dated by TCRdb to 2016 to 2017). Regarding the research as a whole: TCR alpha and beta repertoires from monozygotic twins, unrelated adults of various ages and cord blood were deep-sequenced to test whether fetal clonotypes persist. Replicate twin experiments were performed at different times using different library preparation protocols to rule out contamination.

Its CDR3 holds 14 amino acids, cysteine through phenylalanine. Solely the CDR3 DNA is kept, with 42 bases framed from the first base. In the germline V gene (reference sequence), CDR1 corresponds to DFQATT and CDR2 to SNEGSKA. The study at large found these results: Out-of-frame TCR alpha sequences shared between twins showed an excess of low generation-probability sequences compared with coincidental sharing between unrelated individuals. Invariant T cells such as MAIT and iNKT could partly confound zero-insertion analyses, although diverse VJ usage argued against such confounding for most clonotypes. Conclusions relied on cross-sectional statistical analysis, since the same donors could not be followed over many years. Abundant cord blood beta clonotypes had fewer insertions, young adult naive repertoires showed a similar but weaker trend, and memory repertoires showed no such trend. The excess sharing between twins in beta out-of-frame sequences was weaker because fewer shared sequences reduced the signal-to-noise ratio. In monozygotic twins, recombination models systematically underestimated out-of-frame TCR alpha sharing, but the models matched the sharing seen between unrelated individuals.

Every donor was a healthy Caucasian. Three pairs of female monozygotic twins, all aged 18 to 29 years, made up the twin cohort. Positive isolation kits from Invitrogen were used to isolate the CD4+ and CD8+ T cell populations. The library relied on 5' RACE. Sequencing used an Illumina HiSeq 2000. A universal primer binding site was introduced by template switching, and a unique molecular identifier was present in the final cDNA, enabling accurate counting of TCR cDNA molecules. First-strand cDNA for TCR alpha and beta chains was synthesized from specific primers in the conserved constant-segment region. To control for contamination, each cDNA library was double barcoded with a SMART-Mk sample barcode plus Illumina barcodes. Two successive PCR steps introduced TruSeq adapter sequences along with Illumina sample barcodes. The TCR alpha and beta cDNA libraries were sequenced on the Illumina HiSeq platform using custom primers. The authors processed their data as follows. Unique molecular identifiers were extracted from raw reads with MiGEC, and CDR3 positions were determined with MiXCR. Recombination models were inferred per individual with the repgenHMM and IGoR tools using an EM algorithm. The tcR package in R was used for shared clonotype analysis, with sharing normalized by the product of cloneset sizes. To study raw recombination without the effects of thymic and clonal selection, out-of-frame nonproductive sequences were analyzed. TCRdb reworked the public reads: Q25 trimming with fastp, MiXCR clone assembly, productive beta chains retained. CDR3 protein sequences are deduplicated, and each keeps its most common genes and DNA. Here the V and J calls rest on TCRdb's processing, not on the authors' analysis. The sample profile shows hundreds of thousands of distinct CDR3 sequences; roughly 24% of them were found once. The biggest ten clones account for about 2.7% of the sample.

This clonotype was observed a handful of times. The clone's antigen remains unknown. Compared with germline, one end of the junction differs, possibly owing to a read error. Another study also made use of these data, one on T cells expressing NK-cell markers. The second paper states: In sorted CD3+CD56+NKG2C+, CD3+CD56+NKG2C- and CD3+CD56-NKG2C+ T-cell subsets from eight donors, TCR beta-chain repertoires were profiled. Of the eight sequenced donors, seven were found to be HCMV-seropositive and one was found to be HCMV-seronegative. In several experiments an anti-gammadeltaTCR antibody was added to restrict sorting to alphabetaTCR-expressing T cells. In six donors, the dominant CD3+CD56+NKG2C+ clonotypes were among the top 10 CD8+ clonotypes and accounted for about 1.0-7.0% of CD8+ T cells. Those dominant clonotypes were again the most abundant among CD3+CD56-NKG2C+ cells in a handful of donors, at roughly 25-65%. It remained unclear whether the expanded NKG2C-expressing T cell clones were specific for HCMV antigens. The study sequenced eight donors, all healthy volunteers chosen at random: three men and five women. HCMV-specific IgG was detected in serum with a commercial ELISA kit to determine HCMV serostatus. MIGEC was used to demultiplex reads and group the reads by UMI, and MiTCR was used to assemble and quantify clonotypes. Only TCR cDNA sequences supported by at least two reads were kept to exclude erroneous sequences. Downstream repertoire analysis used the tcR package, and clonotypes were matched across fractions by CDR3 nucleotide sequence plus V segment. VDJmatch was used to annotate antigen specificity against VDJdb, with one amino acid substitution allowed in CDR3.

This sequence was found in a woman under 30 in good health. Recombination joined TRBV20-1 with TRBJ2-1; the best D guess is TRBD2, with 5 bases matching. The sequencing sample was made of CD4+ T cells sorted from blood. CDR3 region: CSARVLASYNEQFF. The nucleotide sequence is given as TGCAGTGCAAGAGTCCTAGCATCCTACAATGAGCAGTTCTTC.